Listed below are T cell receptor beta chains from one sample, sequenced in a study of cytomegalovirus exposure and HLA in healthy donors. The method was immunoSEQ multiplex PCR; TCRdb's version includes in-frame clones alone and lacks a portion of them. The data show 100,000 to 150,000 clones, with around three quarters seen just once and less than 15% held by the top ten. Sequences were obtained from PBMCs. The source of these receptors is a woman aged 55-75 years in good health and CMV-seropositive. The CDR3 runs from the conserved cysteine through the conserved F or W. Fields, in order: CDR3 length, J gene, V gene, D gene, clone size, CDR3 protein, CDR3 DNA. D genes are given only for firm matches. Clone sizes are given selectively: once, few, many, or a class where the clone is expanded.

15	TRBJ2-1	TRBV11-1	TRBD2	NA	CASSLAGGGRDEQFF	TGTGCCAGCAGCTTAGCGGGCGGGGGTCGGGATGAGCAGTTCTTC
15	TRBJ1-2	TRBV6-6	TRBD1	NA	CASSNRPGGSSGYTF	TGTGCCAGCAGTAACCGACCAGGGGGTAGTAGTGGCTACACCTTC
16	TRBJ1-2	TRBV4-1	TRBD1	NA	CASSASWGQGLHGYTF	TGCGCCAGCAGCGCGTCATGGGGACAGGGGCTCCATGGCTACACCTTC
12	TRBJ1-1	TRBV30	NA	NA	CAWSRTVLEAFF	TGTGCCTGGAGCCGGACAGTCCTTGAAGCTTTCTTT
14	TRBJ2-7	TRBV2	TRBD1	few	CASSVTGNSYEQYF	TGTGCCAGCAGCGTGACAGGGAACTCCTACGAGCAGTACTTC
18	TRBJ2-1	TRBV13	TRBD2	NA	CASSLASGRSDIYNEQFF	TGTGCCAGCAGCTTAGCTAGCGGGAGGTCGGATATATACAATGAGCAGTTCTTC
16	TRBJ2-1	TRBV10-3	TRBD2	NA	CAITRGASGGYNEQFF	TGTGCCATCACCCGAGGGGCTAGCGGGGGATACAATGAGCAGTTCTTC
14	TRBJ1-2	TRBV6-5	TRBD1	few	CASSYGTDRGGYTF	TGTGCCAGCAGTTACGGGACAGACAGGGGTGGCTACACCTTC
16	TRBJ2-1	TRBV7-9	TRBD1	few	CASSFLGQGKTNEQFF	TGTGCCAGCAGCTTTCTTGGACAGGGGAAAACCAATGAGCAGTTCTTC
15	TRBJ1-2	TRBV15	TRBD1	NA	CATSRDRTGGRGYTF	TGTGCCACCAGCAGAGATAGGACAGGGGGTCGTGGCTACACCTTC
13	TRBJ1-2	TRBV28	NA	NA	CASSESGIYGYTF	TGTGCCAGCAGTGAGTCGGGGATCTATGGCTACACCTTC
15	TRBJ1-1	TRBV5-1	TRBD1	NA	CASSPGQGGDTEAFF	TGCGCCAGCAGTCCGGGACAGGGGGGGGACACTGAAGCTTTCTTT
19	TRBJ1-4	TRBV15	NA	NA	CATSRDRAGWGTTNEKLFF	TGTGCCACCAGCAGAGATCGGGCGGGGTGGGGAACAACTAATGAAAAACTGTTTTTT
16	TRBJ2-2	TRBV29-1	TRBD2	NA	CSVVVSGSLGAGELFF	TGCAGCGTTGTAGTTAGCGGGAGCCTTGGGGCCGGGGAGCTGTTTTTT
15	TRBJ1-1	TRBV19	NA	NA	CASSVSGGSNTEAFF	TGTGCCAGTAGTGTCTCGGGGGGGTCGAACACTGAAGCTTTCTTT
13	TRBJ2-1	TRBV6-4	NA	NA	CASSDHSYNEQFF	TGTGCCAGCAGTGACCATAGTTACAATGAGCAGTTCTTC